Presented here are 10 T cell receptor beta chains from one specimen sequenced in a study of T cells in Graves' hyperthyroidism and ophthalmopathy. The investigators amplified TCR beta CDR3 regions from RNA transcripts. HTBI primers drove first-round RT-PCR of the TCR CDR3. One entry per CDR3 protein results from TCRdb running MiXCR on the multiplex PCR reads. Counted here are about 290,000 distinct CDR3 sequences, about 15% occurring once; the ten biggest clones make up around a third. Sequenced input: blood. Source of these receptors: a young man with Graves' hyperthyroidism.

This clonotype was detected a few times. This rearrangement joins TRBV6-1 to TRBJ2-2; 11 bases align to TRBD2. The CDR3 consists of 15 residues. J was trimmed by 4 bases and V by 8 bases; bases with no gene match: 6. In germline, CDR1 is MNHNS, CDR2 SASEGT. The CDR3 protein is CASASGRWGTGELFF. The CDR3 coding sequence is TGTGCCAGCGCTAGCGGGAGGTGGGGCACCGGGGAGCTGTTTTTT.

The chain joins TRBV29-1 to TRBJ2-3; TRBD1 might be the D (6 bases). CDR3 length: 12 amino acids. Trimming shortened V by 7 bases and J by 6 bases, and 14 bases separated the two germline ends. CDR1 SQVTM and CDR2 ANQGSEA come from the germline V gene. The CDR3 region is CSGGHGGDTQYF. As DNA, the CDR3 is TGCAGCGGGGGACACGGCGGGGATACGCAGTATTTT.

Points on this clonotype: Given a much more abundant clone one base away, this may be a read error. This CDR3 is CSARGPGNGKLFF. The CDR3 coding sequence is TGCAGCGCCAGGGGGCCGGGTAATGGAAAACTGTTTTTT. This chain links TRBV29-1 with TRBJ1-4, with 8 positions matching TRBD1. There are 13 residues in the CDR3. Germline assignment: CDR1 SQVTM and CDR2 ANQGSEA. Filled out from reference TRBV29-1 and TRBJ1-4, the complete variable domain reads SAVISQKPSRDICQRGTSLTIQCQVDSQVTMMFWYRQQPGQSLTLIATANQGSEATYESGFVIDKFPISRPNLTFSTLTVSNMSPEDSSIYLCSARGPGNGKLFFGSGTQLSVL.

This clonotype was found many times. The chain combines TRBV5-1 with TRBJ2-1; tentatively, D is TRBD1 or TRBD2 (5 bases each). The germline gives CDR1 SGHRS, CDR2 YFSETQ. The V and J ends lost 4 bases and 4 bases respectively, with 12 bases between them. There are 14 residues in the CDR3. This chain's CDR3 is CASSGTRQYNEQFF. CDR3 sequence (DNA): TGCGCCAGCAGCGGGACCCGACAGTACAATGAGCAGTTCTTC.

CDR3: CASSLDKGPQHF. CDR3 DNA: TGTGCCAGCAGCTTAGATAAGGGACCCCAGCATTTT. The J gene is TRBJ1-5, the V gene TRBV7-3; D is unclear. Trimming left V 2 bases short and J 10 bases short, with 9 bases between. CDR3 length equals 12 residues. Germline V lookup: CDR1 SGHTA, CDR2 FQGTGA. Together with reference TRBV7-3 and TRBJ1-5, the CDR3 gives the full variable domain: GAGVSQTPSNKVTEKGKYVELRCDPISGHTALYWYRQSLGQGPEFLIYFQGTGAADDSGLPNDRFFAVRPEGSVSTLKIQRTERGDSAVYLCASSLDKGPQHFGDGTRLSIL.

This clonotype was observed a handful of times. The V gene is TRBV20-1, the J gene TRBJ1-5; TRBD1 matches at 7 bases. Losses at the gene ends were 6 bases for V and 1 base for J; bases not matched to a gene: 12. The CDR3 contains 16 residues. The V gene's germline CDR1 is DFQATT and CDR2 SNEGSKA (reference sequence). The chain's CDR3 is CSAEDRFGVSNQPQHF. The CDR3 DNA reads TGCAGTGCCGAGGACAGGTTTGGGGTAAGCAATCAGCCCCAGCATTTT.

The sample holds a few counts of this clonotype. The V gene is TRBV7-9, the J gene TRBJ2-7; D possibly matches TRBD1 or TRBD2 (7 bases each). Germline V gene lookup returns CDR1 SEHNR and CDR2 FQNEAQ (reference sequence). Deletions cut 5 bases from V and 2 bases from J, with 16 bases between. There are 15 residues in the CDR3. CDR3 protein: CASSKEGAGAYEQYF. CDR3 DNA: TGTGCCAGCAGCAAAGAGGGGGCGGGAGCCTACGAGCAGTACTTC.

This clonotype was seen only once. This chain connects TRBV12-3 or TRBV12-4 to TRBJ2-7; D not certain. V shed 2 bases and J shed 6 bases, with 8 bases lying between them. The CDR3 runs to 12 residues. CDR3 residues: CASSLIPIEQYF. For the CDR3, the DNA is TGTGCCAGCAGTTTAATCCCCATCGAGCAGTACTTC.

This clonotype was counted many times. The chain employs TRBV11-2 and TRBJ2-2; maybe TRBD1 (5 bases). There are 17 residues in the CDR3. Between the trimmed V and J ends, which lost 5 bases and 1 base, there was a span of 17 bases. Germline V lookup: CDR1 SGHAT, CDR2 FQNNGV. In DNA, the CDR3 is TGTGCCAGCAGCCTATTCCGGACATTGCTGAACACCGGGGAGCTGTTTTTT. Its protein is CASSLFRTLLNTGELFF.

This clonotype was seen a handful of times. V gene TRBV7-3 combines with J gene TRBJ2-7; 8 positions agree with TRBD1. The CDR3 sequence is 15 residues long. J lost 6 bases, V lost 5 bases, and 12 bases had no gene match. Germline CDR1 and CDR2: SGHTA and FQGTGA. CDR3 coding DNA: TGTGCCAGCAGCCCAGGGGGCGGGATAGAATCCGAGCAGTACTTC. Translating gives CASSPGGGIESEQYF.